A few counts support the clone carrying this TCR beta chain. The antigen is not known. Time point noted: sample taken at primary tumor resection. There were 72 donors, all of them untreated patients with early-stage non-small cell lung cancer. TCRs were sequenced from unsorted whole RNA of tumor, nontumor lung or PBMC. Every individual TCR cDNA molecule carried its own unique molecular identifier, which allowed correction of PCR and sequencing errors. TCRdb passed the 5' RACE reads through MiXCR, listing each CDR3 protein once. Seen here are about 30,000 distinct CDR3 sequences, more than 5.5% observed once, and the top ten hold around 24%. The sample comes from a study of spatial heterogeneity in lung cancer. In the study overall: Sequence detection consistently recorded a greater number of beta-chain than alpha-chain sequences.

Study observations and caveats: Tumor mutation counts were tracked by expanded intratumoral alpha and beta TCR counts.

The source is a male donor with early-stage non-small cell lung cancer. Sequencing was performed on lung tumor tissue, taken at surgery.

CDR3 in DNA: TGTGCCAGCAGAGAGGGGGCTGGGCAGCCCCAGCATTTT. This sequence encodes CASREGAGQPQHF. The V call is TRBV28, the J call TRBJ1-5; TRBD1 matches 7 bases. V was clipped by 6 bases and J by 7 bases; unmatched bases: 6. This CDR3 is built from 13 residues. The germline V gene encodes CDR1 MDHEN and CDR2 SYDVKM.